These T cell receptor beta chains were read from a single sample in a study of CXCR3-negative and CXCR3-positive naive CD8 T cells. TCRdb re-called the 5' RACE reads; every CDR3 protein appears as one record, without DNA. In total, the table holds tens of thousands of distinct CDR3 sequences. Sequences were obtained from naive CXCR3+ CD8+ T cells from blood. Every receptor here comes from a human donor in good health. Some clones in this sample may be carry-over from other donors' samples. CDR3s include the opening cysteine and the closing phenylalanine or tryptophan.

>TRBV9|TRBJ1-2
CASSVVGTAYGYTF
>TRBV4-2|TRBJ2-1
CASSQPGPTSSTVKLVYEQFF
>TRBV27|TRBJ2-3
CASSLRGLAALTDTQYF
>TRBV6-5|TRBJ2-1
CASSYTGEGVYNEQFF
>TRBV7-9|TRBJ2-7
CASVASGHEQYF
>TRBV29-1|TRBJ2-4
CSASLVPRDRDPIQYF
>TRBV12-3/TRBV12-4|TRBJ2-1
CASRVGGGSNNEQFF
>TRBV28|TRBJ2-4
CASTPRGDNIQYF
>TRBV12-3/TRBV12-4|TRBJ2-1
CASSLGLAGTKGNEQFF
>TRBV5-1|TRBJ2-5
CASSPQRGDPLGGQETQYF
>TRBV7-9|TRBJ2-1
CASSYNSSRQNEQFF
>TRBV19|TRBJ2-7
CASSSPDYSYEQYF
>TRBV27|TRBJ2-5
CASSSTGFGETQYF
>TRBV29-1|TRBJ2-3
CSVEESLTTDTQYF
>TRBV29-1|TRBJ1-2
CSVPGTGRGYTF
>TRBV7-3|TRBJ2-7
CASSPRGIRSYEQYF
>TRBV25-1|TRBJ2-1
CASRPRGPTGYNEQFF
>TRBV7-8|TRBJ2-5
CASEGTGGWETQYF
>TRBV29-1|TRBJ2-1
CSVEDMAGGPNEQFF
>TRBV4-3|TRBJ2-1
CASSQTPDPSGGAFVEQFF
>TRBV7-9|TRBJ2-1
CASRPPLHRVSSYNEQFF
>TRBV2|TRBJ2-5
CASRGTSGYQETQYF
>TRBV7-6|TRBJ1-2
CASSSAPGTPVDGYTF
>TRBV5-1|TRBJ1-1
CASSVDRSTEAFF
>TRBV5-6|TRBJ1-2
CASSLSSGAGKDGYTF
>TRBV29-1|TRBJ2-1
CSDGQVNNEQFF
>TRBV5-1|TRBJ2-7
CASSLEGSGGAPDYEQYF
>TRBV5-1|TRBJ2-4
CASSQGLAGGFAKNIQYF
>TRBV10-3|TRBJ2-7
CAISESGQGHEQYF
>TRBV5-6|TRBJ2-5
CASSLANLITSGPGTQYF
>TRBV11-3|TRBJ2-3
CASSHRQGGNGRPSDTQYF
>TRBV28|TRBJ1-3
CASSLDVDSPGNTIYF
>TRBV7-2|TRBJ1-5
CASSLVAGGLVGGVNQPQHF
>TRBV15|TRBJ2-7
CATSRGEERSEQYF
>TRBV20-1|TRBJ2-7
CSARDPASYEQYF
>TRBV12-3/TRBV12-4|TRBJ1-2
CASSFSYGYTF
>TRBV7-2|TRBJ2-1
CASSLDGRGYTYNEQFF
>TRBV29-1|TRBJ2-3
CSVEALPGTSGGYSTDTQYF
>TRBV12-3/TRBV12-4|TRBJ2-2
CASSHTGGRELFF
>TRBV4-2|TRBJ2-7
CASSERQGWASEQYF